Listed below are T cell receptor beta chains from one sample, sequenced in a study of blood T cell repertoires in COVID-19. The protocol was immunoSEQ multiplex PCR, while the TCRdb copy is restricted to in-frame clones and leaves out a portion. The profile shows some 180,000 clones, roughly 84% of them singletons. Sequencing used PBMCs or T cells enriched from blood (not recorded which). These receptors were collected from a woman in her twenties or thirties who had been exposed to COVID-19. Each CDR3 is given with its conserved first and last residue. D genes are given only for firm matches. Expanded clones are given a class, and other clones once, few, many or no size at all.

CASSLSTYLSTDTQYF,TGTGCCAGCAGTTTATCGACTTATTTAAGCACAGATACGCAGTATTTT,-,TRBV27,-,TRBJ2-3
CASSIATGSSYEQYF,TGTGCCAGCAGCATAGCCACAGGGAGCTCCTACGAGCAGTACTTC,-,TRBV9,-,TRBJ2-7
CASSIIGQGNEQYF,TGTGCCAGTAGTATAATCGGACAGGGGAACGAGCAGTACTTC,-,TRBV19,TRBD1,TRBJ2-7
CASSKGLAGNEQFF,TGTGCCAGCAGCAAGGGACTAGCGGGGAATGAGCAGTTCTTC,-,TRBV11-3,TRBD2,TRBJ2-1
CASSQDADRTNTEAFF,TGTGCCAGCAGCCAAGATGCTGACAGAACAAACACTGAAGCTTTCTTT,-,TRBV3-1/TRBV3-2,-,TRBJ1-1
CAWSVVSGRGLQPQHF,TGTGCCTGGAGTGTAGTTTCAGGAAGGGGGCTTCAGCCCCAGCATTTT,few,TRBV30,TRBD1,TRBJ1-5
CASTSSGNYNEQFF,TGCGCCAGCACCTCTTCCGGGAACTACAATGAGCAGTTCTTC,-,TRBV5-1,-,TRBJ2-1
CASSRDTGELFF,TGTGCCAGCTCCAGGGACACCGGGGAGCTGTTTTTT,-,TRBV12-3/TRBV12-4,-,TRBJ2-2
CASSSPKGAIAYEQYF,TGTGCCAGTAGTTCCCCGAAGGGGGCTATTGCTTACGAGCAGTACTTC,few,TRBV19,TRBD1,TRBJ2-7
CAWTFRGTSYNSPLHF,TGTGCCTGGACATTCAGGGGGACGTCCTATAATTCACCCCTCCACTTT,-,TRBV30,TRBD1,TRBJ1-6
CASSQESDYPLEQYF,TGCGCCAGCAGCCAAGAAAGCGACTACCCCTTGGAGCAGTACTTC,-,TRBV4-3,-,TRBJ2-7
CASGNRGHEQYF,TGTGCCAGCGGCAACAGGGGGCACGAGCAGTACTTC,-,TRBV27,TRBD1,TRBJ2-7
CASSVDRADTEAFF,TGTGCCAGCAGCGTAGACAGGGCGGACACTGAAGCTTTCTTT,-,TRBV9,-,TRBJ1-1
CASSIWAGPAGSYGYTF,TGTGCCAGTAGTATTTGGGCAGGTCCAGCCGGTAGCTATGGCTACACCTTC,-,TRBV19,-,TRBJ1-2
CATSMGIGQGHQPQHF,TGTGCCACCAGCATGGGGATAGGGCAGGGGCATCAGCCCCAGCATTTT,-,TRBV15,-,TRBJ1-5
CASSQGRASTNEKLFF,TGTGCCAGCAGCCAGGGCAGGGCCTCAACTAATGAAAAACTGTTTTTT,-,TRBV14,-,TRBJ1-4
CASSWTVDPSNQPQHF,TGTGCCAGCAGCTGGACAGTCGATCCGAGCAATCAGCCCCAGCATTTT,-,TRBV7-2,-,TRBJ1-5
CASSPSRDMNSEAFF,TGTGCCAGCTCACCGTCTAGGGACATGAACTCCGAAGCTTTCTTT,-,TRBV18,-,TRBJ1-1
CAISGAQGAVDEQFF,TGTGCCATCAGTGGGGCCCAGGGGGCGGTGGATGAGCAGTTCTTC,-,TRBV10-3,TRBD1,TRBJ2-1
CASSFLPRAGREQYF,TGTGCCAGCAGCTTCCTCCCCAGGGCAGGGCGCGAGCAGTACTTC,few,TRBV7-2,-,TRBJ2-7
CAREVLWEQYF,TGTGCTAGGGAGGTCCTCTGGGAGCAGTACTTC,once,TRBV19,-,TRBJ2-7
CASSITSRGGNQPQHF,TGTGCCAGTAGTATAACGTCCCGGGGGGGCAATCAGCCCCAGCATTTT,-,TRBV19,-,TRBJ1-5
CASSFGTGGSGYTF,TGTGCCAGCAGTTTTGGGACAGGAGGCAGTGGCTACACCTTC,-,TRBV6-5,TRBD1,TRBJ1-2
CASSYRTGELRELFF,TGTGCCAGCAGTTATCGGACGGGGGAACTCAGGGAGCTGTTTTTT,-,TRBV6-6,-,TRBJ2-2
CASSLSRGNEQYF,TGCGCCAGCAGCCTCTCCAGGGGGAACGAGCAGTACTTC,-,TRBV4-3,TRBD1,TRBJ2-7
CASSQVQGHNEQFF,TGCGCCAGCAGCCAAGTACAGGGGCACAATGAGCAGTTCTTC,-,TRBV4-3,TRBD1,TRBJ2-1
CASSRTGSNYAGEKLFF,TGTGCCAGCAGCCGTACCGGGAGCAACTACGCGGGCGAAAAACTGTTTTTT,-,TRBV11-2,-,TRBJ1-4
CASSLKGAQPQHF,TGTGCCAGCAGTCTCAAAGGAGCTCAGCCCCAGCATTTT,-,TRBV2,-,TRBJ1-5
CASTPGLAPYEQYF,TGTGCCAGCACCCCGGGACTAGCTCCCTACGAGCAGTACTTC,-,TRBV28,TRBD2,TRBJ2-7
CASSKEGSPYGYTF,TGTGCCAGCAGCAAAGAAGGGAGCCCCTATGGCTACACCTTC,-,TRBV21-1,-,TRBJ1-2
CASSLNAGNTEAFF,TGTGCCAGCAGTTTAAATGCAGGGAACACTGAAGCTTTCTTT,-,TRBV27,-,TRBJ1-1
CASGIFQGGLGEYEQYF,TGTGCTAGTGGAATATTCCAGGGGGGCTTGGGGGAGTACGAGCAGTACTTC,-,TRBV12-5,-,TRBJ2-7
CASSEWDTKNTGELFF,TGCGCCAGCAGCGAATGGGACACCAAAAACACCGGGGAGCTGTTTTTT,few,TRBV5-1,-,TRBJ2-2
CASSIVPRGQGGVPEAFF,TGTGCCAGTAGTATAGTCCCCCGGGGACAGGGTGGCGTCCCTGAAGCTTTCTTT,-,TRBV19,TRBD1,TRBJ1-1
CASSQAQGQGASGNTIYF,TGCGCCAGCAGCCAAGCCCAAGGACAGGGGGCCTCTGGAAACACCATATATTTT,-,TRBV4-1,TRBD1,TRBJ1-3
CASMRGGVGELFF,TGTGCCAGCATGCGGGGGGGCGTCGGGGAGCTGTTTTTT,-,TRBV6-5,TRBD2,TRBJ2-2
CASRPGDLGGQYF,TGTGCCAGCAGGCCCGGGGACCTCGGGGGCCAGTACTTC,-,TRBV2,-,TRBJ2-5
CASSGSEGVRAFF,TGTGCCAGCAGCGGGTCCGAGGGGGTTCGAGCTTTCTTT,-,TRBV9,-,TRBJ1-1
CASSTDRGSTEAFF,TGTGCCAGTAGCACGGACAGGGGAAGCACTGAAGCTTTCTTT,few,TRBV19,TRBD1,TRBJ1-1
CATSRTGTWSNYGYTF,TGTGCCACCAGCAGGACAGGGACCTGGAGTAACTATGGCTACACCTTC,-,TRBV15,TRBD1,TRBJ1-2
CASSPHDRENTGELFF,TGTGCCAGCAGCCCACACGACAGGGAGAACACCGGGGAGCTGTTTTTT,-,TRBV5-4,TRBD1,TRBJ2-2
CASSGAALNGYTF,TGTGCCAGCAGTGGGGCAGCCCTAAATGGCTACACCTTC,-,TRBV2,-,TRBJ1-2
CASSPLLAEVQETQYF,TGTGCCAGCAGTCCTCTTTTGGCGGAGGTACAAGAGACCCAGTACTTC,-,TRBV27,-,TRBJ2-5
CASGQGAANEKLFF,TGTGCCAGCGGACAGGGGGCAGCTAATGAAAAACTGTTTTTT,-,TRBV10-3,TRBD1,TRBJ1-4
CASRLEGQGVFEQYF,TGTGCCAGTAGACTTGAGGGACAGGGGGTGTTCGAGCAGTACTTC,-,TRBV19,TRBD1,TRBJ2-7
CASSEVEGDRAIGEQFF,TGCGCCAGCAGTGAGGTAGAGGGGGACAGGGCCATCGGGGAGCAGTTCTTC,-,TRBV10-1,TRBD1,TRBJ2-1
CSAIGGTGMDEQYF,TGCAGCGCTATAGGGGGGACAGGGATGGACGAGCAGTACTTC,few,TRBV29-1,TRBD1,TRBJ2-7
CASRFSTGELFF,TGCGCCAGCCGTTTCTCCACCGGGGAGCTGTTTTTT,-,TRBV5-1,-,TRBJ2-2
CASSPPGGGTEAFF,TGTGCCAGCTCACCACCCGGGGGGGGCACTGAAGCTTTCTTT,-,TRBV18,-,TRBJ1-1